This T cell receptor beta chain was recorded in a study of regulatory T cells in long-lasting Graves disease. As regards this clonotype: Antigen: not known. Given a much more abundant clone one base away, this may be a read error.

Researchers made TCR beta libraries by using iRepertoire HTBI primers and running Arm-PCR on CDR3 regions. TCRdb passed the multiplex PCR reads through MiXCR, listing each CDR3 protein once. Found here are over 350,000 distinct CDR3 sequences, 15% of them singletons; the top ten hold under 9%. Study-level findings and limits: Persistent Graves' patients showed less TCR diversity than newly diagnosed ones.

Time point given: newly diagnosed GD, antithyroid drugs for less than 3 months. PBMC-extracted RNA yielded the TCR library. This CDR3 has 17 amino acids. The germline CDR1 and CDR2 sequences are MNHEY and SVGEGT. V dropped 6 bases and J dropped 3; count of bases not matched to a gene: 16. This same sample was also part of a study on T cells in Graves' hyperthyroidism and ophthalmopathy. Turning to that study: Hyperthyroidism was newly diagnosed in patients aged 18 to 65 (duration under 2 months). The TCR CDR3 first-round RT-PCR relied on the HTBI primer set.

The source is a woman in her thirties or forties with Graves disease. This sample comprised peripheral blood mononuclear cells (PBMCs), obtained at new diagnosis, from a patient treated with antithyroid drugs. The rearrangement links TRBV6-2 or TRBV6-3 to TRBJ1-1; the match to TRBD1 covers 7 bases. The CDR3 loop reads CASRTLGTVEMYTEAFF. CDR3 sequence (DNA): TGTGCCAGCAGGACCCTCGGGACAGTTGAGATGTACACTGAAGCTTTCTTT.